A selection of T cell receptor beta chains follows, all from one sample in a study of shared clonotypes between healthy human individuals. Profiled with immunoSEQ multiplex PCR; TCRdb holds only in-frame clones, not every one. The repertoire holds over a million clones, with roughly 96% as singletons. The specimen was naive CD4+ T cells sorted from blood. The receptors were gathered from a young man in good health. The CDR3 runs from the conserved cysteine through the conserved F or W. Each record gives: V gene, J gene, D gene, CDR3 length, clone size, CDR3 DNA, CDR3 protein. The D gene is left open where the match is weak. Size is omitted from some rows. Given values are once, few, many or a class for expanded clones.

TRBV19,TRBJ1-1,NA,13,NA,TGTGCCGTTTGGCGGGGCAGTGGGACTGAAGCTTTCTTT,CAVWRGSGTEAFF
TRBV7-9,TRBJ2-1,NA,14,once,TGTGCCAGCAGCTTAGAGACACCGTACAATGAGCAGTTCTTC,CASSLETPYNEQFF
TRBV15,TRBJ1-5,NA,17,NA,TGTGCCACCAGCAGAGGGGCGGGCAGGGGAAGCAATCAGCCCCAGCATTTT,CATSRGAGRGSNQPQHF
TRBV28,TRBJ1-3,NA,13,NA,TGTGCCAGCAGCCCTCCGTATGGAAACACCATATATTTT,CASSPPYGNTIYF
TRBV5-1,TRBJ2-7,NA,14,NA,TGCGCCAGCAGCAACAGCATGGGGAACTACGAGCAGTACTTC,CASSNSMGNYEQYF
TRBV10-3,TRBJ2-6,NA,19,NA,TGTGCCATCAGTGAGTTGGGGACCCCTATTAACTCTGGGGCCAACGTCCTGACTTTC,CAISELGTPINSGANVLTF
TRBV5-3,TRBJ2-7,TRBD2,19,NA,TGTGCCAGAAGTTCTCATCCTATCTCGGCTAGCGGCAGCTCCTACGAGCAGTACTTC,CARSSHPISASGSSYEQYF
TRBV29-1,TRBJ1-3,NA,15,NA,TGCAGCGCTGGGACGGCGCAACCAGGTGGAAACACCATATATTTT,CSAGTAQPGGNTIYF
TRBV28,TRBJ2-3,NA,12,NA,TGTGCCAGCAGTCTAAGGTTAGATACGCAGTATTTT,CASSLRLDTQYF
TRBV28,TRBJ2-7,TRBD2,18,once,TGTGCCAGCAGTCCGTGGACTAGCGGGAGGGCCGCCCGCGACGAGCAGTACTTC,CASSPWTSGRAARDEQYF
TRBV10-3,TRBJ1-5,NA,14,NA,TGTGCCATCAGTGAGGGGGGATGGGGCCAGCCCCAGCATTTT,CAISEGGWGQPQHF
TRBV6-6,TRBJ2-7,NA,13,NA,TGTGCCAGCAGTTACAGGCAGAATTACGAGCAGTACTTC,CASSYRQNYEQYF
TRBV25-1,TRBJ1-5,NA,13,NA,TGTGCCAGCAGATTGGACAAAAATCAGCCCCAGCATTTT,CASRLDKNQPQHF
TRBV2,TRBJ1-2,NA,10,NA,TGTGCCAGCTCTGGGTGGGGCTACACCTTC,CASSGWGYTF
TRBV6-1,TRBJ2-2,NA,16,NA,TGTGCCAGCAGTGAAGCTTGGCAGAAGAACACCGGGGAGCTGTTTTTT,CASSEAWQKNTGELFF
TRBV11-2,TRBJ2-7,NA,15,NA,TGTGCCAGCAGCTCAGTGGGGACCAGAAACTACGAGCAGTACTTC,CASSSVGTRNYEQYF
TRBV25-1,TRBJ2-1,TRBD2,17,NA,TGTGCCAGCAGTCAACTAAAATTTAGCGGGGTATACAATGAGCAGTTCTTC,CASSQLKFSGVYNEQFF
TRBV5-4,TRBJ2-3,TRBD2,16,NA,TGTGCCAGCAGCACAGGGACTAGCGGGAAGGTGGATACGCAGTATTTT,CASSTGTSGKVDTQYF